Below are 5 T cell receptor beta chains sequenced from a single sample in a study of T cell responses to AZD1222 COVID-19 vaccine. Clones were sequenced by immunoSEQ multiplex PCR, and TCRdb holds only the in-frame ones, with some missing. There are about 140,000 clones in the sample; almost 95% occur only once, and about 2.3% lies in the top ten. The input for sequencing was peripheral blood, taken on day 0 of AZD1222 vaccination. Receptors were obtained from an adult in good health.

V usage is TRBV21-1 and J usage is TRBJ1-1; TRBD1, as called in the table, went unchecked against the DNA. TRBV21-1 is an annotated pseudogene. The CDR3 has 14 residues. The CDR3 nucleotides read TGTGCCAGCCGCCTGGACAGAACCGTCACTGAAGCTTTCTTT. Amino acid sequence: CASRLDRTVTEAFF.

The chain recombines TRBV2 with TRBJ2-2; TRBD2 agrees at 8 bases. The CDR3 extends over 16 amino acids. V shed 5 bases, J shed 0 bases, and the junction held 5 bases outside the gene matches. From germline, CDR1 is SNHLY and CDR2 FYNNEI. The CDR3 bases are TGTGCCAGCAGTTATACTAGCGGAGCGAACACCGGGGAGCTGTTTTTT. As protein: CASSYTSGANTGELFF. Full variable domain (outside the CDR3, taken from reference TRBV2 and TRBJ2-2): EPEVTQTPSHQVTQMGQEVILRCVPISNHLYFYWYRQILGQKVEFLVSFYNNEISEKSEIFDDQFSVERPDGSNFTLKIRSTKLEDSAMYFCASSYTSGANTGELFFGEGSRLTVL.

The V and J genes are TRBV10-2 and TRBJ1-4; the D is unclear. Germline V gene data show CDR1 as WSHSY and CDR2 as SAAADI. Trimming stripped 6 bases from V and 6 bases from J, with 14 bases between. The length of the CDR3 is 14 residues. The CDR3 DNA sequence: TGCGCCAGCAGGGTAGGGAGCTGGGATGAAAAACTGTTTTTT. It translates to CASRVGSWDEKLFF.

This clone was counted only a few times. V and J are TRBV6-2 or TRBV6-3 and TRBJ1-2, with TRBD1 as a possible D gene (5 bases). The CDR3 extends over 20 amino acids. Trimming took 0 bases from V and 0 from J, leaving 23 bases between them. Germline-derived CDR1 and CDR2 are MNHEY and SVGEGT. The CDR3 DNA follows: TGTGCCAGCAGTTACTCGATCGGCAGGGCGAACCGCCTGACTAACTATGGCTACACCTTC. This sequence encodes CASSYSIGRANRLTNYGYTF.

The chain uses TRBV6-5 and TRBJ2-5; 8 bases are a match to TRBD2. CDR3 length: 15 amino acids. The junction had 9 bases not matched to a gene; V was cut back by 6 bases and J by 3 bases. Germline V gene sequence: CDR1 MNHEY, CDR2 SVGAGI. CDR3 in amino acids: CASSRPTGGEETQYF. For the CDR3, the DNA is TGTGCCAGCAGCCGTCCCACGGGAGGGGAAGAGACCCAGTACTTC.